This TCR beta chain was captured by sequencing in a study of T cells in localized non-small cell lung cancer. The CDR3 consists of 13 residues. Trimming shortened V by 5 bases and J by 5 bases, and 10 bases separated the two germline ends. The germline CDR1 and CDR2 sequences are SGHTS and YDEGEE. Worth noting for this clone: Its cognate antigen is unknown.

Some clones are missing from TCRdb's copy, which holds only in-frame ones; the method was immunoSEQ multiplex PCR. The sample carries 70,000 to 85,000 clones, 65% to 85% recorded once. Study-wide results and caveats: For the top 100 tumor clones, a median about 62 also appeared in adjacent lung.

Sample: peripheral blood, taken before any cancer treatment. This rearrangement joins TRBV5-8 to TRBJ2-2; D assignment may be TRBD1 or TRBD2 (5 bases each). The TCR sequence derives from a female donor over 55 with stage I lung adenocarcinoma. The CDR3 sequence is CASRTRGTGELFF. Here the CDR3 DNA reads TGTGCCAGCAGAACGAGGGGTACCGGGGAGCTGTTTTTT. Together with reference TRBV5-8 and TRBJ2-2, the CDR3 gives the full variable domain: EAGVTQSPTHLIKTRGQQATLRCSPISGHTSVYWYQQALGLGLQFLLWYDEGEERNRGNFPPRFSGRQFPNYSSELNVNALELEDSALYLCASRTRGTGELFFGEGSRLTVL.